This T cell receptor (beta chain) was sequenced during a study of PD-1 blockade in classical Hodgkin lymphoma. Study in general: Patients were administered nivolumab (3 mg/kg intravenously) every 2 weeks. Study-level results: Unlike CD8+ TCR diversity, which did not rise significantly by C4D1, CD4+ TCR diversity did.

Brentuximab vedotin exposure varied, and every patient relapsed after autologous stem cell transplantation. On this clone: Its antigen is still unknown.

Between the trimmed V and J ends, which lost 4 bases and 5 bases, there was a span of 15 bases. The CDR3 loop spans 14 amino acids. Germline-derived CDR1 and CDR2 are SGHDT and YYEEEE. Profiling relied on immunoSEQ multiplex PCR, and the TCRdb table lists in-frame clones only, not all of them. This sample has about 110,000 clones, with approximately 90% found just once. The sample in question was peripheral blood mononuclear cells (PBMCs), obtained before the second cycle of nivolumab. V gene TRBV5-6 combines with J gene TRBJ1-1; D unresolved. The TCR sequence derives from a human donor with classical Hodgkin lymphoma. CDR3 coding DNA: TGTGCCAGCAGCAATCCTTCAGGTAGTACTGAAGCTTTCTTT. As protein: CASSNPSGSTEAFF. Drawing the rest from reference TRBV5-6 and TRBJ1-1, the complete variable domain is DAGVTQSPTHLIKTRGQQVTLRCSPKSGHDTVSWYQQALGQGPQFIFQYYEEEERQRGNFPDRFSGHQFPNYSSELNVNALLLGDSALYLCASSNPSGSTEAFFGQGTRLTVV.